These 7 T cell receptor beta chains came from one sample sequenced in a study of memory B cells and T cells in multiple sclerosis. Sequencing used immunoSEQ multiplex PCR; TCRdb keeps in-frame clones, though not all of them. The sample shows some 11,000 clones, about four fifths of them seen only once. These receptors' antigens are unknown. Stimulus-free culture yielded autoproliferating CFSE-dim and non-proliferating CFSE-high T cells, each sequenced separately. Replicate wells were pooled after roughly 7 days of stimulus-free culture of approximately 50 million CFSE-labeled PBMCs. The sample was PBMCs from blood kept in culture. The receptors derive from a human donor with multiple sclerosis.

Concerning this clone itself: The identical CDR3 is also encoded by other nucleotide sequences in the sample. V gene TRBV6-1 combines with J gene TRBJ2-7; D is possibly TRBD1 (6 bases). Germline values: CDR1 MNHNS, CDR2 SASEGT. The CDR3 totals 13 residues. V shed 2 bases and J shed 7 bases, with 12 bases lying between them. For the CDR3, the DNA is TGTGCCAGCAGTGAATTGGGCAGGGGTGAGCAGTACTTC. It specifies CASSELGRGEQYF.

This sequence joins TRBV13 and TRBJ1-1; unclear D gene. This CDR3 comprises 16 residues. Trimming took 0 bases from V and 0 from J, leaving 11 bases between them. Germline lookup yields CDR1 PRHDT and CDR2 FYEKMQ (reference sequence). CDR3 protein: CASSLGRSYLNTEAFF. The CDR3 nucleotides read TGTGCCAGCAGCTTAGGCAGGTCCTACTTGAACACTGAAGCTTTCTTT. The whole variable domain, filled in from reference TRBV13 and TRBJ1-1, reads AAGVIQSPRHLIKEKRETATLKCYPIPRHDTVYWYQQGPGQDPQFLISFYEKMQSDKGSIPDRFSAQQFSDYHSELNMSSLELGDSALYFCASSLGRSYLNTEAFFGQGTRLTVV.

The chain combines TRBV5-6 with TRBJ2-5; D is possibly TRBD1 (5 bases). Germline values: CDR1 SGHDT, CDR2 YYEEEE. Trimming removed 5 bases from V and 5 bases from J, with 13 bases in between. CDR3 length: 13 amino acids. In DNA, the CDR3 is TGTGCCAGCAGGATTAGGGGTCGGGAGACCCAGTACTTC. Its translation is CASRIRGRETQYF.

This sequence joins TRBV11-2 and TRBJ1-2, with D unresolved. The CDR3 spans 15 residues. The germline gives CDR1 SGHAT, CDR2 FQNNGV. The ends were cut back, 4 bases at V and 3 bases at J, with 15 bases in the middle. The CDR3 DNA is TGTGCCAGCAGCTCCATAAGTTTCCCAGACTATGGCTACACCTTC. It codes for CASSSISFPDYGYTF.

This chain uses TRBV5-1 with TRBJ1-2; D is ambiguous. The V end lost 2 bases, the J end lost 10 bases, and 15 bases lay between the germline ends. Germline V gene sequence: CDR1 SGHRS, CDR2 YFSETQ. This CDR3 has 13 residues. CDR3 loop: CASSLSRDSSYTF. In DNA, the CDR3 is TGCGCCAGCAGCTTAAGCCGGGATTCCTCCTACACCTTC.

The J gene is TRBJ1-1, the V gene TRBV30; D is unresolved. The V and J ends lost 3 bases and 4 bases respectively, with 12 bases between them. Per the germline V gene, CDR1 is GTSNPN and CDR2 is SVGIG (reference sequence). The CDR3 is made up of 13 amino acids. The CDR3 sequence: CAWRGEVATEAFF. For the CDR3, the DNA is TGTGCCTGGAGAGGTGAAGTGGCCACTGAAGCTTTCTTT. The full variable domain, completed using reference TRBV30 and TRBJ1-1, is SQTIHQWPATLVQPVGSPLSLECTVEGTSNPNLYWYRQAAGRGLQLLFYSVGIGQISSEVPQNLSASRPQDRQFILSSKKLLLSDSGFYLCAWRGEVATEAFFGQGTRLTVV.

The chain links TRBV5-6 to TRBJ1-1, with D possibly being TRBD1 (5 bases). The CDR3 length is 15 residues. V lost 3 bases to trimming and J lost 1 base, with 13 bases between them. Germline CDR1 and CDR2: SGHDT and YYEEEE. This CDR3 is CASSSWAGANTEAFF. In DNA form, the CDR3 reads TGTGCCAGCAGCTCCTGGGCCGGGGCGAACACTGAAGCTTTCTTT.